The 11 T cell receptor beta chains listed next were all sequenced from one sample in a study of shared clonotypes between healthy human individuals. Libraries were prepared by immunoSEQ multiplex PCR; TCRdb keeps only in-frame clonotypes and omits some of them. Of 500,000 to 550,000 clones listed, roughly 95% are singletons. Sample: naive CD4+ T cells sorted from blood. The subset was: CD45RA+ positively selected. These receptors originate from a woman aged 25 to 39 in good health.

V and J are TRBV5-1 and TRBJ2-1, with TRBD2 matching 8 bases. The V gene's germline CDR1 is SGHRS and CDR2 YFSETQ. V was clipped by 7 bases and J by 4 bases; unmatched bases: 7. The CDR3 contains 14 residues. This CDR3 reads CASGREGLYNEQFF. CDR3 DNA: TGCGCCAGCGGCCGGGAGGGTCTGTACAATGAGCAGTTCTTC.

The rearrangement joins TRBV6-5 to TRBJ2-2; 7 nucleotides agree with TRBD1. The CDR3 is 15 residues long. V was pared by 6 bases and J by 4 bases, with 8 bases of the junction left unmatched. Germline loops: CDR1 MNHEY, CDR2 SVGAGI. The CDR3 bases are TGTGCCAGCAGAACCGACAGGGCGGGCACCGGGGAGCTGTTTTTT. Its translation: CASRTDRAGTGELFF.

This clone was detected once. The chain links TRBV7-9 to TRBJ1-1; D is uncertain. Trimming took off 1 base at V and 1 base at J, with 16 bases between the two ends. Germline V CDR1 and CDR2: SEHNR, FQNEAQ (reference sequence). The CDR3 consists of 17 residues. The CDR3 DNA reads as TGTGCCAGCAGCTTAGGGCTTATGAGGGAGGAGAACACTGAAGCTTTCTTT. Translated: CASSLGLMREENTEAFF.

The chain employs TRBV6-5 and TRBJ1-1, with D maybe TRBD1 (5 bases). Trimming cost V 5 bases and J 6 bases, with 19 bases left between them. This CDR3 comprises 15 residues. Per the germline V gene, CDR1 is MNHEY and CDR2 is SVGAGI. This CDR3 reads CASSRGAGQGSEAFF. DNA for the CDR3: TGTGCCAGCAGTCGAGGGGCAGGGCAAGGATCTGAAGCTTTCTTT.

The rearrangement links TRBV18 to TRBJ1-1, with 8 positions matching TRBD1. The V and J ends lost 4 bases and 3 bases, in that order; junction bases with no gene match: 10. Germline CDR1 KGHSH, CDR2 LQKENI. The CDR3 spans 16 residues. The CDR3 bases are TGTGCCAGCTCACACCGGGGACAGGCGCAGGACACTGAAGCTTTCTTT. This sequence encodes CASSHRGQAQDTEAFF.

This clone was recorded once. This chain links TRBV7-2 with TRBJ1-1, with D uncertain. The germline V gene encodes CDR1 SGHTA and CDR2 FQGNSA. V was trimmed by 5 bases and J by 3 bases, leaving 19 bases between them. This CDR3 is built from 16 residues. The CDR3 region has the DNA TGTGCCAGCAGCGAGGGTCAGTGGGGTAGCGACACTGAAGCTTTCTTT. It yields the protein CASSEGQWGSDTEAFF.

The genes are TRBV6-6 and TRBJ1-1; no firm D call. Germline CDR1 MNHNY, CDR2 SVGAGI (reference sequence). This CDR3 spans 12 amino acids. V was shortened by 5 bases and J by 3 bases, with 7 bases between the two germline ends. The CDR3 DNA follows: TGTGCCAGCAGTCCCGCCTACACTGAAGCTTTCTTT. It yields the protein CASSPAYTEAFF.

The chain uses TRBV19 and TRBJ2-2; perhaps TRBD1 as D (5 bases). The CDR3 runs to 14 residues. V shed 8 bases and J shed 6 bases, with 16 bases lying between them. Germline V gives CDR1 LNHDA, CDR2 SQIVND (reference sequence). The CDR3 nucleotides read TGTGCCAGTGGTCGACAGTTCCTATCCGGGGAGCTGTTTTTT. This gives the protein CASGRQFLSGELFF.

The chain recombines TRBV27 with TRBJ2-7, with TRBD2 as a possible D gene (5 bases). The V and J ends lost 5 bases and 4 bases respectively, with 18 bases between them. CDR3 length equals 15 residues. CDR1 and CDR2 (germline): MNHEY, SMNVEV (reference sequence). CDR3 region: CASSTWQGPGYEQYF. Written as DNA, the CDR3 is TGTGCCAGCAGTACGTGGCAAGGTCCGGGGTACGAGCAGTACTTC.

This chain links TRBV6-1 with TRBJ1-1, with D possibly being TRBD1 (5 bases). The CDR3 length is 16 residues. Trimming shortened V by 2 bases and J by 3 bases, and 16 bases separated the two germline ends. Germline values: CDR1 MNHNS, CDR2 SASEGT. CDR3 nucleotides: TGTGCCAGCAGTGAATTAGGAAGGGGCTCGGACACTGAAGCTTTCTTT. Encoded protein: CASSELGRGSDTEAFF.

As DNA, the CDR3 is TGCGCCAGCAGCCCGTGGACAGGGGTTAACTATGGCTACACCTTC. Translation: CASSPWTGVNYGYTF. The V call is TRBV5-1, the J call TRBJ1-2, with 9 nucleotides matching TRBD1. The V segment lost 4 bases and the J segment 1 base; nucleotides outside the gene matches: 5. The length of the CDR3 is 15 residues. Germline CDR1 SGHRS, CDR2 YFSETQ.